This T cell receptor beta chain comes out of a study of shared clonotypes between healthy human individuals (dated by TCRdb to about 2020). With respect to the entire study: Three men and two women, aged 18 to 49 years, made up the cohort. Blood TCR repertoires of a handful of healthy adults were deeply sequenced to estimate repertoire size and the extent of clonotype sharing between individuals. For each donor, three plates each were used for CD4 naive and CD4 memory, two plates were used for CD8 naive, and one plate was used for CD8 memory. Different laboratories and diverse techniques were used to prepare libraries and sequence TCR repertoires, to increase sequencing depth and limit assay-specific biases. Leukapheresis yielded between about 0.94 and 10 billion PBMCs per donor.

Healthy HIV-negative adults with no recently reported acute infections or vaccinations were included as donors. Every donor was a Caucasian adult living in Nashville, Tennessee, USA. CD4+ T cells were enriched by magnetic negative selection; naive cells were then positively selected on CD45RA, and the negative fraction formed the memory subset. Blood was collected by leukapheresis, and PBMCs were isolated by Ficoll-Histopaque density gradient centrifugation and then cryopreserved in liquid nitrogen vapor phase. Purity and quantity of every magnetically sorted T cell population were checked by analytical flow cytometry. From each sorted fraction, genomic DNA was isolated and quantified by UV absorbance on a Nanodrop 2000c. A remark on this clone: Its antigen remains unidentified. No much larger clonotype is one base removed from it; base qualities were not supplied.

What the research found in general, with its limitations: Pairwise subsampling led to the expectation that sequencing depth would affect the degree of clonotype sharing among donors. Compared with non-shared clonotypes, the clonotypes found in all four sorted-subset donors had higher generation probabilities. Larger estimated clonotype richness was generally found for naive subsets than for memory subsets. Incomplete sequencing was indicated by rarefaction of sorted-subset datasets, despite the large sequencing depth. Sampling was limited to blood, and TCR repertoires in tissue likely differ from TCR repertoires in blood. The small number of donors limited the genetic and exposure-history diversity represented. When a few donors were compared, the shared fraction of clonotypes was 5% to 6.5% for naive CD4, over 3% for naive CD8, 2% to 2.5% for memory CD4, and approximately 0.4% for memory CD8.

TCR CDR3 regions were amplified from genomic DNA by multiplex PCR using the deep immunoSEQ assay. Genomic DNA extracted from each cell subset was distributed evenly over all wells of several immunoSEQ 96-well plates, and each plate served as one replicate. Each replicate PCR for sorted subsets received approximately 200 ng genomic DNA, equal to tens of thousands of T cell genomes. Purified libraries were measured with a Qubit 3.0 fluorometer, size-checked on a Bioanalyzer 2100, and measured again with the KAPA Library Quantification kit. A separate single-read 150-cycle Illumina NextSeq 550 flow cell was used to sequence each immunoSEQ 96-well plate. The paper's processing steps were these. Because the immunoSEQ output included only junctional sequences and no quality scores, the filtering could not be the same as the filtering used for full-length reads. Sequences were annotated with PyIR, a Python wrapper for IgBLAST v1.9, using IMGT germline references to assign V/J genes and CDR3. Reads with weak V/J assignments (E-value above 1e-6), missing CDR3, stop codons, out-of-frame junctions, or ambiguous translated residues were removed. V3J clonotypes were defined as sequences sharing an identical inferred V gene, J gene, and CDR3 amino acid sequence. To compute the percentage overlap between repertoires, the number of shared unique clonotypes was divided by the size of the smaller repertoire. Repertoire richness was assessed with RTK rarefaction, the Chao1 estimator, and Recon v2.1 estimates of unobserved clonotypes. Generation probabilities were computed with OLGA for all TCRbeta clonotypes obtained by the gDNA method from several donors. Here the immuneACCESS table is served through TCRdb, limited to in-frame sequences with V and J called. Missing clones are a known gap in these copies; in checked studies unresolved V genes cover under half, and the rest lacks a known reason. V, J and clone size were drawn from that table, and D and trimming were deduced from the DNA. This sample lists around 1,000,000 clones; 70% to 85% were detected once. The ten biggest clones cover more than 0.85% of the sample.

What was sequenced was memory CD4+ T cells from PBMCs. The intended sense of this specimen's cell subset or site label: CD45RA-negative fraction. The source of this sequence is a man between 18 and 35 years old in good health. Some clones in this sample may be carry-over from other donors' samples.

The DNA sequence is TGTGCCAGCAGCCGGGGGACAGAAGAGACCCAGTACTTC. This encodes CASSRGTEETQYF. The V gene is TRBV11-2 and the J gene is TRBJ2-5, with a tentative D gene TRBD1 over 7 matching bases. Taken from cysteine to phenylalanine, the CDR3 has 13 residues. The kept DNA is CDR3 alone, 39 bases in frame from the first base. The V end loses 5 bases and the J end loses 3 bases, and a stretch of 10 bases separates them. CDR1 and CDR2 (SGHAT, FQNNGV) derive from the germline V gene.